The 27 T cell receptor beta chains given below trace back to one sample, sequenced in a study of OX40 agonist ivuxolimab in advanced cancers. Here immunoSEQ multiplex PCR was the method, and the copy in TCRdb shows in-frame clones only, minus some. The sample comprises 65,000 or so clones, roughly 85% of which are singletons, and approximately 5.2% rests with the top ten. The sample in question was CD4+ or CD8+ T cells sorted from blood, obtained in a trial of the OX40 agonist ivuxolimab. These receptors all come from an adult with an advanced solid tumor such as melanoma, head and neck, liver or kidney cancer.

This clone was seen a single time. The chain joins TRBV7-7 to TRBJ2-3, with 9 bases aligning to TRBD1. The germline V gene has CDR1 SSHAT and CDR2 FNYEAQ (reference sequence). Trimming took 4 bases from V and 0 from J; bases not matched to a gene: 8. The CDR3 length is 17 residues. CDR3 DNA sequence: TGTGCCAGCAGCTCCGGGACAGGGACCTACAGCACAGATACGCAGTATTTT. It encodes CASSSGTGTYSTDTQYF. The full variable domain, in which reference TRBV7-7 and TRBJ2-3 provide the parts outside the CDR3, is GAGVSQSPRYKVTKRGQDVTLRCDPISSHATLYWYQQALGQGPEFLTYFNYEAQPDKSGLPSDRFSAERPEGSISTLTIQRTEQRDSAMYRCASSSGTGTYSTDTQYFGPGTRLTVL.

This chain connects TRBV29-1 to TRBJ2-7; D is ambiguous. Germline V lookup: CDR1 SQVTM, CDR2 ANQGSEA. Trimming took 1 base from V and 6 from J, leaving 10 bases between them. CDR3 length: 12 residues. The CDR3 region is CSVEVQASEQYF. DNA for the CDR3: TGCAGCGTTGAAGTCCAAGCCAGCGAGCAGTACTTC.

This chain uses TRBV7-8 with TRBJ1-2; the D gene is possibly TRBD1 (6 bases). V shed 3 bases and J shed 7 bases, with 18 bases lying between them. The CDR3 runs to 15 residues. Germline values: CDR1 SGHVS, CDR2 FQNEAQ. Here the CDR3 reads CASSFRAMGAGGYTF. Written as DNA, the CDR3 is TGTGCCAGCAGCTTTAGGGCGATGGGGGCAGGTGGCTACACCTTC.

The rearrangement uses TRBV13 and TRBJ2-3; D uncertain. Germline-derived CDR1 and CDR2 are PRHDT and FYEKMQ (reference sequence). The CDR3 totals 13 residues. Trimming stripped 5 bases from V and 0 bases from J, with 6 bases between. CDR3 in amino acids: CASSEESTDTQYF. In nucleotides, the CDR3 is TGTGCCAGCAGCGAAGAAAGCACAGATACGCAGTATTTT. The variable domain in full, completed from reference TRBV13 and TRBJ2-3, reads AAGVIQSPRHLIKEKRETATLKCYPIPRHDTVYWYQQGPGQDPQFLISFYEKMQSDKGSIPDRFSAQQFSDYHSELNMSSLELGDSALYFCASSEESTDTQYFGPGTRLTVL.

This rearrangement joins TRBV30 to TRBJ1-1; TRBD1 agrees at 9 bases. The germline V gene has CDR1 GTSNPN and CDR2 SVGIG (reference sequence). V shed 5 bases, J shed 1 base, and the junction held 5 bases outside the gene matches. This CDR3 spans 14 amino acids. The CDR3 protein is CAWARQGENTEAFF. The CDR3 DNA reads TGTGCCTGGGCCAGACAGGGGGAGAACACTGAAGCTTTCTTT.

V and J are TRBV29-1 and TRBJ1-1, with D hard to call. The CDR3 extends over 16 amino acids. Germline loops: CDR1 SQVTM, CDR2 ANQGSEA. V lost 7 bases to trimming and J lost 3 bases, with 24 bases between them. The CDR3 nucleotides read TGCAGCGGAGTCGGCCCGTCGGCGCTGTCACACACTGAAGCTTTCTTT. Its protein product is CSGVGPSALSHTEAFF.

This chain joins TRBV7-3 and TRBJ2-3; D unclear. Germline V gives CDR1 SGHTA, CDR2 FQGTGA. This CDR3 is built from 15 residues. Trimming removed 1 base from V and 1 base from J, with 9 bases in between. In nucleotides, the CDR3 is TGTGCCAGCAGCTTAAGCGTCGCTGGCACAGATACGCAGTATTTT. This codes for CASSLSVAGTDTQYF.

This clone was found once. The rearrangement joins TRBV7-2 to TRBJ2-7, with 8 nucleotides matching TRBD2. V shed 3 bases, J shed 3 bases, and the junction held 7 bases outside the gene matches. The CDR3 spans 15 residues. Germline CDR1 is SGHTA and CDR2 is FQGNSA. The CDR3 DNA reads TGTGCCAGCAGCTTGAAGGGACTAGTAAGCTACGAGCAGTACTTC. Its translation: CASSLKGLVSYEQYF.

The V call is TRBV18, the J call TRBJ2-5; 10 nucleotides agree with TRBD2. V lost 4 bases, J lost 5 bases, and 7 bases stayed unmatched. The CDR3 runs to 15 residues. Germline lookup yields CDR1 KGHSH and CDR2 LQKENI. The CDR3 sequence: CASSRPGLASETQYF. DNA for the CDR3: TGTGCCAGCTCACGACCGGGACTAGCGAGCGAGACCCAGTACTTC.

This chain joins TRBV5-1 and TRBJ2-7; D unresolved. The germline CDR1 and CDR2 sequences are SGHRS and YFSETQ. Trimming took off 3 bases at V and 2 bases at J, with 9 bases between the two ends. This CDR3 comprises 13 residues. The CDR3 region is CASSSGVTYEQYF. CDR3 DNA sequence: TGCGCCAGCAGCTCCGGTGTAACCTACGAGCAGTACTTC.

The genes are TRBV6-5 and TRBJ1-6; D might be TRBD1 (5 bases). The germline V and J ends were trimmed by 6 bases and 4 bases, with 13 bases remaining between them. CDR3 length: 15 amino acids. CDR1 and CDR2 (germline): MNHEY, SVGAGI. CDR3 amino acids: CASSPSGGYNSPLHF. The CDR3 nucleotides read TGTGCCAGCAGCCCTTCGGGGGGTTATAATTCACCCCTCCACTTT.

This chain joins TRBV11-1 and TRBJ1-1; no definite D call. With 7 bases removed from V and 2 bases from J, the gap between germline ends came to 14 bases. The CDR3 has 14 amino acids. Germline V gene sequence: CDR1 SGHAT, CDR2 FQDESV (reference sequence). This CDR3 is CASTPQRYNTEAFF. The CDR3 DNA follows: TGTGCCAGCACCCCACAGCGGTACAACACTGAAGCTTTCTTT.

The V call is TRBV7-9, the J call TRBJ2-5; 12 positions match TRBD2. Trimming at V came to 5 bases and at J to 5 bases, leaving 9 bases not matched to a gene. The CDR3 totals 16 residues. Germline V gene data show CDR1 as SEHNR and CDR2 as FQNEAQ (reference sequence). Written as DNA, the CDR3 is TGTGCCAGCAGCGACGCTAGCGGGAGGGCCGCGGAGACCCAGTACTTC. Translation: CASSDASGRAAETQYF.

In its sample, this clone was seen once. The V call is TRBV5-4, the J call TRBJ2-3; possible D gene TRBD2, 6 bases. This CDR3 contains 16 residues. V shed 5 bases and J shed 3 bases, with 19 bases lying between them. Germline V gene lookup returns CDR1 SGHNT and CDR2 YYREEE (reference sequence). DNA of the CDR3: TGTGCCAGCAGACCTACCGGAGGGCCTGAGACAGATACGCAGTATTTT. It translates to CASRPTGGPETDTQYF.

This clone has only one observation. This rearrangement joins TRBV7-9 to TRBJ2-2; the D gene is possibly TRBD1 (7 bases). Per the germline V gene, CDR1 is SEHNR and CDR2 is FQNEAQ (reference sequence). This CDR3 contains 13 residues. The CDR3 spells CARSDREAGELFF. The CDR3 DNA reads as TGTGCAAGATCCGACAGGGAGGCCGGGGAGCTGTTTTTT.

This chain connects TRBV19 to TRBJ2-1, with TRBD2 matching over 11 bases. The germline gives CDR1 LNHDA, CDR2 SQIVND (reference sequence). V lost 5 bases and J lost 6; bases outside the gene matches: 9. The CDR3 is 16 amino acids. The CDR3 is CASSLPSGRTGNEQFF. Written as DNA, the CDR3 is TGTGCCAGTAGTCTTCCTAGCGGGAGGACAGGCAATGAGCAGTTCTTC.

The chain carries TRBV10-2 and TRBJ1-2; the match to TRBD1 covers 9 bases. V lost 6 bases and J lost 5; bases outside the gene matches: 10. The CDR3 has 15 residues. Germline values: CDR1 WSHSY, CDR2 SAAADI. The CDR3 DNA reads TGCGCCAGCAGAGACGGGACAGGGATTGTTTATGGCTACACCTTC. Residues: CASRDGTGIVYGYTF.

This clone has a single count. CDR3 loop: CASSLPGLYTGELFF. DNA for the CDR3: TGTGCCAGCAGCTTGCCGGGACTATACACCGGGGAGCTGTTTTTT. The gene calls are TRBV5-6 and TRBJ2-2, with 7 bases aligning to TRBD2. The CDR3 is 15 amino acids. Germline CDR1 is SGHDT and CDR2 is YYEEEE. V lost 1 base to trimming and J lost 3 bases; unmatched junction nucleotides: 3.

The rearrangement uses TRBV29-1 and TRBJ2-1, with TRBD1 as a possible D gene (5 bases). This CDR3 has 13 amino acids. Trimming shortened V by 8 bases and J by 3 bases, and 14 bases separated the two germline ends. CDR1 SQVTM and CDR2 ANQGSEA come from the germline V gene. CDR3 DNA sequence: TGCAGCATGAAGGACACCTTCTACAATGAGCAGTTCTTC. Its translation is CSMKDTFYNEQFF.

The rearrangement joins TRBV10-1 to TRBJ2-5; 7 bases match TRBD2. Germline loops: CDR1 WNHNN, CDR2 SYGVQD (reference sequence). V was clipped by 4 bases and J by 4 bases; unmatched bases: 6. The CDR3 contains 14 residues. Here the CDR3 reads CASSGGGLGETQYF. CDR3 DNA: TGCGCCAGCAGTGGGGGGGGACTGGGAGAGACCCAGTACTTC.

The J gene is TRBJ1-2, the V gene TRBV11-3; TRBD1 matches 9 bases. Trimming cost V 1 base and J 8 bases; bases outside gene matches: 8. The CDR3 loop spans 15 amino acids. Germline CDR1 is SGHNT and CDR2 is YENEEA. DNA of the CDR3: TGTGCCAGCAGCTTAGCCCGGACAGGGGCGGGCGGCTACACCTTC. The encoded protein is CASSLARTGAGGYTF. The complete variable domain, with remaining parts taken from reference TRBV11-3 and TRBJ1-2, reads EAGVVQSPRYKIIEKKQPVAFWCNPISGHNTLYWYLQNLGQGPELLIRYENEEAVDDSQLPKDRFSAERLKGVDSTLKIQPAELGDSAVYLCASSLARTGAGGYTFGSGTRLTVV.

This chain joins TRBV7-3 and TRBJ2-3, with unresolved D. Germline V gene lookup returns CDR1 SGHTA and CDR2 FQGTGA. Between the trimmed V and J ends, which lost 7 bases and 0 bases, there was a span of 17 bases. CDR3 size: 16 residues. In DNA form, the CDR3 reads TGTGCCAGCACCCACGTCGGCAGTGCTAGCACAGATACGCAGTATTTT. It translates to CASTHVGSASTDTQYF.

The genes are TRBV5-8 and TRBJ1-1; D is undetermined. The CDR3 extends over 14 amino acids. V lost 0 bases and J 0 bases, leaving 6 bases between the germline ends. The germline CDR1 and CDR2 sequences are SGHTS and YDEGEE. The CDR3 bases are TGTGCCAGCAGCTTGGTCCGTATGAACACTGAAGCTTTCTTT. Encoded protein: CASSLVRMNTEAFF. The whole variable domain, filled in from reference TRBV5-8 and TRBJ1-1, reads EAGVTQSPTHLIKTRGQQATLRCSPISGHTSVYWYQQALGLGLQFLLWYDEGEERNRGNFPPRFSGRQFPNYSSELNVNALELEDSALYLCASSLVRMNTEAFFGQGTRLTVV.

J is TRBJ1-3 and V is TRBV29-1; possible D gene TRBD1, 5 bases. V lost 6 bases to trimming and J lost 0 bases, with 15 bases between them. Germline V gene data show CDR1 as SQVTM and CDR2 as ANQGSEA. The length of the CDR3 is 15 residues. CDR3: CSVRGHADSGNTIYF. The DNA of the CDR3 is TGCAGCGTGCGAGGACACGCTGACTCTGGAAACACCATATATTTT.

CDR3 DNA: TGTGCCAGCTCACCAGGACAGGGGTTGAACACTGAAGCTTTCTTT. Residues: CASSPGQGLNTEAFF. The chain links TRBV18 to TRBJ1-1; the match to TRBD1 covers 9 bases. Losses at the gene ends were 2 bases for V and 0 bases for J; bases not matched to a gene: 1. This CDR3 spans 15 amino acids. Germline V CDR1 and CDR2: KGHSH, LQKENI.

This clone has only one observation. This sequence joins TRBV19 and TRBJ1-2; TRBD1 agrees at 8 bases. The CDR3 is 16 residues long. J lost 2 bases, V lost 9 bases, and 14 bases had no gene match. The germline gives CDR1 LNHDA, CDR2 SQIVND (reference sequence). Here the CDR3 DNA reads TGTGCCAGCTCGCCCGGGCAGGGGGCTGCAAACTATGGCTACACCTTC. Translated, it gives CASSPGQGAANYGYTF.

This chain joins TRBV5-1 and TRBJ2-7; no clear D gene. V gave up 0 bases and J gave up 7 bases, with 8 bases separating them. This CDR3 has 12 residues. Germline CDR1 reads SGHRS; CDR2 reads YFSETQ. This CDR3 reads CASSLVPREQYF. CDR3 bases: TGCGCCAGCAGCTTGGTCCCGAGGGAGCAGTACTTC.